This T cell receptor (beta chain) was identified during a study of T cell responses to AZD1222 COVID-19 vaccine. Study-level information: Timing groups of about 4 and about 12 weeks for second doses were pooled.

As to this clone: The antigen remains undetermined.

In germline, CDR1 is LNHDA, CDR2 SQIVND (reference sequence). V was shortened by 3 bases and J by 8 bases, with 11 bases between the two germline ends. This CDR3 is built from 14 residues. Study findings and constraints: Spike-specific TCR breadth and depth both grew after two AZD1222 doses.

Sequencing used immunoSEQ multiplex PCR; TCRdb keeps in-frame clones, though not all of them. This table has about 110,000 clones, approximately 89% appearing once. This sample comprised peripheral blood, obtained on day 0 of AZD1222 vaccination. The sequence came from an adult in good health. This chain uses TRBV19 with TRBJ1-6, with D perhaps matching TRBD1 (6 bases). CDR3 sequence (DNA): TGTGCCAGTAGTATGACCGGGACATATTCACCCCTCCACTTT. The encoded protein is CASSMTGTYSPLHF.